Shown below are 28 T cell receptor beta chains from a single sample sequenced in a study of neurological immune-mediated disorders. In TCRdb, the 5' RACE reads were re-called with MiXCR into one record per CDR3 protein. The table has roughly 100,000 distinct CDR3 sequences, around 3.3% seen once; the top ten hold around 6%. Sequenced: PBMCs. Receptors were obtained from a woman under 30 with multiple sclerosis.

This clonotype was observed many times. This chain uses TRBV20-1 with TRBJ2-1; TRBD2 is a possible D gene (5 bases). The CDR3 loop spans 15 amino acids. V was pared by 4 bases and J by 4 bases, with 17 bases between. Germline values: CDR1 DFQATT, CDR2 SNEGSKA (reference sequence). The CDR3 loop is CSANRPSSGYNEQFF. The CDR3 DNA reads TGCAGTGCTAACCGCCCGTCGTCGGGGTACAATGAGCAGTTCTTC.

This clonotype was seen many times. The chain has TRBV6-4 and TRBJ2-3; D unresolved. Looked up from germline, CDR1 is MRHNA and CDR2 is SNTAGT. The length of the CDR3 is 15 residues. The ends were cut back, 2 bases at V and 0 bases at J, with 9 bases in the middle. The chain's CDR3 is CASSDGRTSTDTQYF. In nucleotides, the CDR3 is TGTGCCAGCAGTGACGGGCGGACCAGCACAGATACGCAGTATTTT.

Concerning this clonotype: Just one base apart from a much larger clone, this may be a read error. The V gene is TRBV4-3, the J gene TRBJ2-5, with D perhaps assigned TRBD1 or TRBD2 (5 bases each). The CDR3 is 16 residues long. Germline CDR1 reads LGHNA; CDR2 reads YSLEER. CDR3 nucleotides: TGCGCCAGCAGCCAAGTTGGTGGGCTAGGCAGGGAGAACCAGTACTTC. Amino acids: CASSQVGGLGRENQYF.

At least ten counts were recorded for this clonotype. The chain couples TRBV4-1 to TRBJ2-7; 7 bases align to TRBD1. Germline CDR1 MGHRA, CDR2 YSYEKL. Trimming at V came to 4 bases and at J to 2 bases, leaving 8 bases not matched to a gene. This CDR3 is built from 15 residues. CDR3 sequence: CASSLRQGPPYEQYF. In DNA form, the CDR3 reads TGCGCCAGCAGCCTAAGACAGGGCCCCCCCTACGAGCAGTACTTC.

In its sample, this clonotype was seen a few times. The rearrangement links TRBV5-5 to TRBJ1-1; 7 nucleotides match TRBD1. Germline lookup yields CDR1 SGHKS and CDR2 YYEKEE (reference sequence). Trimming at V came to 1 base and at J to 1 base, leaving 4 bases not matched to a gene. The CDR3 runs 15 residues. CDR3 coding DNA: TGTGCCAGCAGCTTGAGTACAGGGGAGAACACTGAAGCTTTCTTT. It specifies CASSLSTGENTEAFF.

This clonotype came up many times. J is TRBJ1-1 and V is TRBV7-9; D is ambiguous. Germline V gene sequence: CDR1 SEHNR, CDR2 FQNEAQ (reference sequence). CDR3 length: 15 amino acids. Deletions cut 1 base from V and 3 bases from J, with 12 bases between. This CDR3 is CASSLGSKVDTEAFF. DNA for the CDR3: TGTGCCAGCAGCTTAGGAAGTAAGGTGGACACTGAAGCTTTCTTT. The full variable domain, rest sourced from reference TRBV7-9 and TRBJ1-1, is DTGVSQNPRHKITKRGQNVTFRCDPISEHNRLYWYRQTLGQGPEFLTYFQNEAQLEKSRLLSDRFSAERPKGSFSTLEIQRTEQGDSAMYLCASSLGSKVDTEAFFGQGTRLTVV.

This clonotype has a count of ten or more. This chain uses TRBV20-1 with TRBJ2-1; 8 positions agree with TRBD1. Losses at the gene ends were 4 bases for V and 4 bases for J; bases not matched to a gene: 6. The CDR3 spans 14 residues. CDR1 and CDR2 from the germline V gene are DFQATT and SNEGSKA (reference sequence). The CDR3 sequence is CSAIRTGSYNEQFF. CDR3 sequence (DNA): TGCAGTGCTATCCGGACAGGGTCATACAATGAGCAGTTCTTC.

This clonotype was recorded many times. The chain has TRBV12-3 or TRBV12-4 and TRBJ1-3; no reliable D call. V gave up 4 bases and J gave up 0 bases, with 25 bases separating them. This CDR3 region has 20 residues. The CDR3 DNA sequence: TGTGCCAGCAGTTCCGGGTTTGAAGGGTATCTGAGAAACTCTGGAAACACCATATATTTT. Encoded protein: CASSSGFEGYLRNSGNTIYF.

This clonotype was picked up many times. This chain uses TRBV12-3 or TRBV12-4 with TRBJ1-5, with TRBD1 matching 10 bases. The CDR3 runs to 15 residues. V dropped 3 bases and J dropped 5; count of bases not matched to a gene: 4. This chain's CDR3 is CASSFLGTGDQPQHF. Here the CDR3 DNA reads TGTGCCAGCAGTTTCCTAGGGACAGGGGATCAGCCCCAGCATTTT.

This clonotype showed up many times. The chain has TRBV6-5 and TRBJ2-1, with no clear D. This CDR3 is built from 13 residues. Per germline, CDR1 MNHEY and CDR2 SVGAGI. V shed 2 bases and J shed 8 bases, with 10 bases lying between them. CDR3 coding DNA: TGTGCCAGCAGTTACGAAGGGCTTCATGAGCAGTTCTTC. It specifies CASSYEGLHEQFF.

This clonotype appeared a single time. A much more abundant neighbour one base away suggests this may be a read error. This chain links TRBV5-1 with TRBJ2-7; TRBD1 might be the D (6 bases). This CDR3 region has 13 residues. Germline loops: CDR1 SGHRS, CDR2 YFSETQ. CDR3 nucleotide sequence: TGCGCCAACAGCAGGGGATTGGGCTACGAGCAGTACTTC. It codes for CANSRGLGYEQYF.

This clonotype has ten or more counts. The V and J genes are TRBV6-5 and TRBJ2-1, with 11 bases matching TRBD2. V shed 6 bases and J 1 base; nucleotides not matched to a gene: 5. The CDR3 totals 16 residues. The germline CDR1 and CDR2 sequences are MNHEY and SVGAGI. The DNA of the CDR3 is TGTGCCAGCAGCTCCCTAGCGGGGGGATCCTACAATGAGCAGTTCTTC. This sequence encodes CASSSLAGGSYNEQFF.

Many counts were recorded for this clonotype. The chain has TRBV7-3 and TRBJ2-2; tentative D call: TRBD2 (5 bases). The CDR3 spans 19 residues. V shed 7 bases and J shed 0 bases, with 24 bases lying between them. Germline values: CDR1 SGHTA, CDR2 FQGTGA. The chain's CDR3 is CASKLESLGRAPNTGELFF. The CDR3 nucleotides read TGTGCCAGCAAACTCGAATCCCTAGGGCGGGCCCCGAACACCGGGGAGCTGTTTTTT.

This rearrangement joins TRBV5-1 to TRBJ2-1; the D is unclear. Germline CDR1 reads SGHRS; CDR2 reads YFSETQ. Trimming removed 5 bases at V and 4 bases at J, with 13 bases between. The CDR3 extends over 14 amino acids. CDR3: CASRHETMYNEQFF. CDR3 DNA: TGCGCCAGCAGACACGAAACAATGTACAATGAGCAGTTCTTC.

This clonotype has at least ten counts. The chain recombines TRBV24-1 with TRBJ2-1, with 15 bases matching TRBD2. Germline CDR1 reads KGHDR; CDR2 reads SFDVKD. There are 19 residues in the CDR3. J was trimmed by 9 bases and V by 2 bases; bases with no gene match: 13. CDR3 bases: TGTGCCACCAGTGATTCCGGGACTAGCGGGAGGCTTCGCACGGGTGAGCAGTTCTTC. Encoded protein: CATSDSGTSGRLRTGEQFF.

This clonotype was found many times. The J gene is TRBJ1-1, the V gene TRBV3-1, with D maybe TRBD1 (6 bases). The CDR3 extends over 15 amino acids. With 4 bases removed from V and 1 base from J, the gap between germline ends came to 13 bases. Per the germline V gene, CDR1 is LGHDT and CDR2 is YNNKEL (reference sequence). This CDR3 reads CASSLQGRSNTEAFF. The CDR3 DNA reads TGTGCCAGCAGCCTACAGGGTAGATCGAACACTGAAGCTTTCTTT.

This clonotype was detected ten times or more. This chain connects TRBV5-1 to TRBJ1-2; no clear D. Germline values: CDR1 SGHRS, CDR2 YFSETQ. This CDR3 is built from 12 residues. Trimming cost V 0 bases and J 2 bases, with 2 bases left between them. CDR3 sequence reads: CASSLGNYGYTF. The CDR3 nucleotides are TGCGCCAGCAGCTTGGGCAACTATGGCTACACCTTC.

This clonotype came up many times. The chain is built from TRBV19 and TRBJ2-7; D gene uncertain. The germline V gene has CDR1 LNHDA and CDR2 SQIVND (reference sequence). The CDR3 is 13 amino acids. With 5 bases removed from V and 2 bases from J, the gap between germline ends came to 10 bases. CDR3 loop: CASSATDAYEQYF. The CDR3 bases are TGTGCCAGTAGTGCGACGGACGCCTACGAGCAGTACTTC.

This clonotype was picked up many times. The V and J genes are TRBV6-5 and TRBJ2-5; D unclear. The V end was cut by 6 bases, the J end by 6 bases, with 17 bases between. There are 14 residues in the CDR3. Germline-derived CDR1 and CDR2 are MNHEY and SVGAGI. The CDR3: CASSPRTLEKTQYF. The CDR3 DNA reads TGTGCCAGCAGCCCTCGGACCCTAGAGAAGACCCAGTACTTC.

This clonotype was seen a few times. This sequence joins TRBV20-1 and TRBJ2-7; 7 nucleotides line up with TRBD2. Trimming took 6 bases from V and 5 from J; bases not matched to a gene: 16. Germline loops: CDR1 DFQATT, CDR2 SNEGSKA (reference sequence). CDR3 size: 15 residues. The CDR3 DNA reads TGCAGTGCACCGCTCGCGGGAGAGTTGTTTGACGAGCAGTACTTC. Amino acid sequence: CSAPLAGELFDEQYF.

By sample share, this clonotype is medium-sized. The genes are TRBV10-3 and TRBJ2-1, with D perhaps TRBD2 (6 bases). Germline V gene data show CDR1 as ENHRY and CDR2 as SYGVKD. The germline V and J ends were trimmed by 0 bases and 0 bases, with 9 bases remaining between them. This CDR3 has 16 amino acids. CDR3 bases: TGTGCCATCAGTGAGTCGGCGGGAAGCTCCTACAATGAGCAGTTCTTC. Its protein is CAISESAGSSYNEQFF.

This clonotype was counted many times. The chain employs TRBV9 and TRBJ2-3; 10 bases are shared with TRBD1. CDR3 length: 16 residues. Germline CDR1 and CDR2: SGDLS and YYNGEE. V shed 0 bases and J 10 bases; nucleotides not matched to a gene: 11. As DNA, the CDR3 is TGTGCCAGCAGCGTAGCGGGACAGGGGTTCGGCGATGCGCAGTATTTT. This gives the protein CASSVAGQGFGDAQYF.

This clonotype was counted ten times or more. The rearrangement uses TRBV20-1 and TRBJ1-1, with TRBD1 as a possible D gene (5 bases). Germline CDR1 is DFQATT and CDR2 is SNEGSKA (reference sequence). The CDR3 has 14 residues. V lost 0 bases and J lost 0, with 8 bases in between. The CDR3 loop is CSAREGGMNTEAFF. The CDR3 DNA reads as TGCAGTGCTAGAGAGGGGGGAATGAACACTGAAGCTTTCTTT.

The sample holds many counts of this clonotype. The chain couples TRBV20-1 to TRBJ2-1; TRBD2 aligns across 11 bases. The CDR3 extends over 13 amino acids. V lost 6 bases to trimming and J lost 7 bases; unmatched junction nucleotides: 5. The germline CDR1 and CDR2 sequences are DFQATT and SNEGSKA (reference sequence). The DNA of the CDR3 is TGCAGTGCATCTAGCGGGGGGAGTAATGAGCAGTTCTTC. This codes for CSASSGGSNEQFF.

This clonotype was found many times. The CDR3 is CASSYGQGASEQYF. The CDR3, as DNA: TGTGCCAGCAGTTACGGGCAGGGGGCGAGTGAGCAGTACTTC. V usage is TRBV6-5 and J usage is TRBJ2-7; TRBD1 matches 8 bases. J was trimmed by 7 bases and V by 2 bases; bases with no gene match: 7. The CDR3 runs to 14 residues. In germline, CDR1 is MNHEY, CDR2 SVGAGI.

This clonotype was seen many times. The chain joins TRBV28 to TRBJ2-7, with 15 bases identical to TRBD2. The junction had 11 bases not matched to a gene; V was cut back by 2 bases and J by 3 bases. The germline V gene encodes CDR1 MDHEN and CDR2 SYDVKM. The CDR3 covers 19 residues. In DNA form, the CDR3 reads TGTGCCAGCAGTTTAGAGGGACTAGCGGGAGGCACGTCCTTCTACGAGCAGTACTTC. Residues: CASSLEGLAGGTSFYEQYF.

This CDR3 is CASSQDRQSTYEQYF. The CDR3 region has the DNA TGCGCCAGCAGCCAAGATAGACAGTCTACTTACGAGCAGTACTTC. The genes are TRBV4-1 and TRBJ2-7; a weak D match, TRBD1 (5 bases). This CDR3 contains 15 residues. CDR1 and CDR2 (germline): MGHRA, YSYEKL. V shed 0 bases and J shed 4 bases, with 13 bases lying between them.

This rearrangement joins TRBV5-6 to TRBJ2-3, with 7 nucleotides matching TRBD2. The ends lost 2 bases at V and 5 bases at J; junction bases unmatched: 5. The CDR3 is 14 amino acids. Germline V CDR1 and CDR2: SGHDT, YYEEEE. The chain's CDR3 is CASSFLAGEDTQYF. The CDR3 nucleotides read TGTGCCAGCAGCTTTTTGGCGGGAGAAGATACGCAGTATTTT.